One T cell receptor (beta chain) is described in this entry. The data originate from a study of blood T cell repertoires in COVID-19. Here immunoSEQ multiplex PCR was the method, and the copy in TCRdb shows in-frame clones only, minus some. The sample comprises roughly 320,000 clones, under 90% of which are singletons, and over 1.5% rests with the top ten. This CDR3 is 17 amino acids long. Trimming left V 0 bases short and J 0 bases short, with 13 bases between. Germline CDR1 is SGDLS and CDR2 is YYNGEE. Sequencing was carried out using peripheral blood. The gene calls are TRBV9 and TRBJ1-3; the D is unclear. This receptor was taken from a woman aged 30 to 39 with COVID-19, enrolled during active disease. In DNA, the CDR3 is TGTGCCAGCAGCGTAGCTCCGGCCAGCGACTCTGGAAACACCATATATTTT. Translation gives CASSVAPASDSGNTIYF.